This T cell receptor beta chain is from a study of cytotoxic CD8 clonotypes in ibrutinib-treated CLL. Study as a whole: The group held roughly twelve relapsed/refractory and about 14 treatment-naive patients, with under 18 IGHV unmutated. Response samples were obtained once patients had received a median 12 months of treatment, range 6 to 36. Samples yielded averages of 255,043 productive templates and around 99,000 productive rearrangements.

CDR1 and CDR2 from the germline V gene are SEHNR and FQNEAQ (reference sequence). The CDR3 runs 16 residues. V gave up 4 bases and J gave up 0 bases; unmatched junction bases: 5. TCRdb keeps only in-frame clones here, not all; method: immunoSEQ multiplex PCR. The data contain 12,000 or so clones, roughly four fifths of them seen just once; the ten biggest clones take up about 22%. The chain has TRBV7-9 and TRBJ1-3; the match to TRBD1 covers 8 bases. This sequence originates from a human donor with chronic lymphocytic leukemia. The source material was PBMCs, sampled at disease progression, from a patient treated with ibrutinib. The CDR3 DNA sequence: TGTGCCAGCAGCTCGACCACAGGGGGCTCTGGAAACACCATATATTTT. Residues: CASSSTTGGSGNTIYF.